The 13 T cell receptor beta chains below all came from one sample that was sequenced in a study of blood T cells in healthy people across ages. Next came a second PCR, run for about 7 to 12 cycles, which used a sample-barcoded 5' primer along with a J-beta primer mix. TCRdb used MiXCR to reprocess the 5' RACE reads, holding one entry per CDR3 protein. Of 710,000 or so distinct CDR3 sequences listed, about 20% were seen once; the top ten hold around 21%. What was sequenced was blood. These receptors were taken from a man aged 65-85 years in good health.

This chain uses TRBV6-6 with TRBJ2-2; 11 positions match TRBD2. The CDR3 spans 16 residues. J was trimmed by 5 bases and V by 7 bases; bases with no gene match: 9. The germline CDR1 and CDR2 sequences are MNHNY and SVGAGI (reference sequence). The CDR3 here is CASTLCLAGGTGELFF. CDR3 sequence (DNA): TGTGCCAGCACTCTGTGCCTAGCGGGAGGAACCGGGGAGCTGTTTTTT.

The genes are TRBV6-6 and TRBJ2-7; D unclear. The J call may be in error: the DNA end matches TRBJ2-5 better. The germline V gene encodes CDR1 MNHNY and CDR2 SVGAGI (reference sequence). The CDR3 has 11 residues. The CDR3 nucleotides are TGTGCCAGCTACAGTCAAGAGACCCAGTACTTC. Protein sequence: CASYSQETQYF.

This clonotype was observed a handful of times. The chain joins TRBV7-8 to TRBJ2-3; D possibly uses TRBD1 or TRBD2 (5 bases each). Germline CDR1 reads SGHVS; CDR2 reads FQNEAQ. This CDR3 is 15 amino acids long. Trimming removed 6 bases from V and 4 bases from J, with 17 bases in between. The CDR3 sequence: CASRTGTGIPDTQYF. The CDR3 nucleotides read TGTGCCAGCAGAACCGGGACCGGAATCCCAGATACGCAGTATTTT. Full variable domain (remainder filled in from reference TRBV7-8 and TRBJ2-3): GAGVSQSPRYKVAKRGQDVALRCDPISGHVSLFWYQQALGQGPEFLTYFQNEAQLDKSGLPSDRFFAERPEGSVSTLKIQRTQQEDSAVYLCASRTGTGIPDTQYFGPGTRLTVL.

This clonotype was counted a few times. V gene TRBV18 combines with J gene TRBJ2-1, with a weak D call TRBD1 (5 bases). Trimming pared 4 bases from V and 6 bases from J, leaving 16 bases between. Germline V CDR1 and CDR2: KGHSH, LQKENI. The CDR3 contains 15 residues. This chain's CDR3 is CASSLEKSRVNEQFF. The CDR3 DNA follows: TGTGCCAGCTCACTTGAAAAATCCAGGGTCAATGAGCAGTTCTTC.

This clonotype was seen many times. The V call is TRBV20-1, the J call TRBJ2-7; TRBD2 agrees at 10 bases. This CDR3 comprises 16 residues. The junction had 9 bases not matched to a gene; V was cut back by 0 bases and J by 4 bases. Per germline, CDR1 DFQATT and CDR2 SNEGSKA (reference sequence). The CDR3 loop is CSARDLATSGLYEQYV. The CDR3 nucleotides read TGCAGTGCTAGAGATCTCGCGACTAGCGGGTTGTACGAGCAGTACGTC.

This clonotype was seen more than once but under ten times. The V call is TRBV6-6, the J call TRBJ2-5; D remains ambiguous. Per germline, CDR1 MNHNY and CDR2 SVGAGI (reference sequence). The CDR3 has 12 residues. Trimming shortened V by 2 bases and J by 5 bases, and 6 bases separated the two germline ends. This CDR3 is CASSYLRETQYF. In DNA, the CDR3 is TGTGCCAGCAGTTACCTCCGGGAGACCCAGTACTTC.

The chain employs TRBV20-1 and TRBJ2-1; tentative D call: TRBD2 (6 bases). In germline, CDR1 is DFQATT, CDR2 SNEGSKA (reference sequence). The CDR3 has 17 residues. V was clipped by 4 bases and J by 0 bases, with 19 bases between them. CDR3 bases: TGCAGTGCTACCGGGACTTCAATCTCGAGCTCCTACAATGAGCAGTTCTTC. It translates to CSATGTSISSSYNEQFF.

This chain links TRBV25-1 with TRBJ2-1, with 7 bases that match TRBD1. The V gene end was trimmed by 3 bases and the J gene end by 2 bases; junction bases not matched to a gene: 4. This CDR3 comprises 15 residues. Germline CDR1 reads MGHDK; CDR2 reads SYGVNS. CDR3 in DNA: TGTGCCAGCAGTGATACAGGGGCTCCCTACAATGAGCAGTTCTTC. Translated, it gives CASSDTGAPYNEQFF. The whole variable domain, remainder taken from reference TRBV25-1 and TRBJ2-1, is EADIYQTPRYLVIGTGKKITLECSQTMGHDKMYWYQQDPGMELHLIHYSYGVNSTEKGDLSSESTVSRIRTEHFPLTLESARPSHTSQYLCASSDTGAPYNEQFFGPGTRLTVL.

A remark on this clonotype: The junction departs from the called germline gene at one end, perhaps through a read error. The chain recombines TRBV5-1 with TRBJ2-3, with a possible D match to TRBD2 (6 bases). CDR1 and CDR2 from the germline V gene are SGHRS and YFSETQ. The CDR3 contains 16 residues. CDR3 nucleotides: TGCGCCAGCAGCTCGGAGGGCAGGGCGAGCACAGATATGCAGTATTTT. Encoded protein: CASSSEGRASTDMQYF.

In its sample, this clonotype was seen many times. The CDR3 nucleotides are TGTGCCAGCGGGCCCATCGAGCCACCCTACGAGCAGTACTTC. Residues: CASGPIEPPYEQYF. The J gene is TRBJ2-1, the V gene TRBV28, with unresolved D. The J call is uncertain, as TRBJ2-7 better fits the DNA end. This CDR3 contains 14 residues. Germline V lookup: CDR1 MDHEN, CDR2 SYDVKM.

This clonotype was recorded at least ten times. The gene calls are TRBV28 and TRBJ2-7; tentative D call: TRBD1 (5 bases). In germline, CDR1 is MDHEN, CDR2 SYDVKM. The CDR3 covers 13 residues. V lost 2 bases and J lost 5, with 10 bases in between. In nucleotides, the CDR3 is TGTGCCAGCAGTTTACAGGGCACGCACGAGCAGTACTTC. Translating it yields CASSLQGTHEQYF.

Note on this clonotype: One end of the junction is discordant with germline, which a read error may explain. The genes are TRBV5-1 and TRBJ2-1; TRBD1 agrees at 9 bases. The germline V gene has CDR1 SGHRS and CDR2 YFSETQ. This CDR3 is built from 14 residues. CDR3 loop: CASSLLTGGREQFF. The CDR3, as DNA: TGCGCCAGCTCTCTTCTCACAGGGGGCCGTGAGCAGTTCTTT.

This clonotype was seen only a few times. The chain joins TRBV5-1 to TRBJ2-7; no clear D. Deletions cut 0 bases from V and 3 bases from J, with 7 bases between. The CDR3 has 13 amino acids. The germline gives CDR1 SGHRS, CDR2 YFSETQ. As DNA, the CDR3 is TGCGCCAGCAGCTTGGCAGGCTACTACGAGCAGTACTTC. This gives the protein CASSLAGYYEQYF.